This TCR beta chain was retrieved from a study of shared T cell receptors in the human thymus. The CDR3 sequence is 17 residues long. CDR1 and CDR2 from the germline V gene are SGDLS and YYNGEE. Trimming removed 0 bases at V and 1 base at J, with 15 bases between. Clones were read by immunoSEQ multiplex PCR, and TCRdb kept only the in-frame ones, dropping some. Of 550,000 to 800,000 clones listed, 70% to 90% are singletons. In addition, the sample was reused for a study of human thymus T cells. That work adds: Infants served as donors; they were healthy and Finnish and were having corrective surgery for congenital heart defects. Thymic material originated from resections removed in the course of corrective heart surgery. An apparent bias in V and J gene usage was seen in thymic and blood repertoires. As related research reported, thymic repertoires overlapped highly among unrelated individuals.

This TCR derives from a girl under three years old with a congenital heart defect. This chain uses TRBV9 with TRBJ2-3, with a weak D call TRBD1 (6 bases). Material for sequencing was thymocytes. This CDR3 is CASSVGTVRGGTDTQYF. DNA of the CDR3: TGTGCCAGCAGCGTAGGGACAGTAAGAGGGGGCACAGATACGCAGTATTTT.